Below are 27 T cell receptor beta chains sequenced from a single sample in a study of T cells after yellow fever vaccination. Via MiXCR, TCRdb re-called the 5' RACE reads, giving one row per CDR3 protein. The table includes roughly 160,000 distinct CDR3 sequences, around 7% detected once. The sequencing here drew on CD4+ T cells sorted from PBMCs, taken about 5 days after the first yellow fever vaccination. These receptor sequences come from a man aged 18 to 29 who received the YFV17D yellow fever vaccine.

This clonotype was counted at least ten times. This chain connects TRBV6-5 to TRBJ2-1; 7 bases are shared with TRBD1. Germline values: CDR1 MNHEY, CDR2 SVGAGI. V gave up 0 bases and J gave up 4 bases; unmatched junction bases: 3. There are 15 residues in the CDR3. The CDR3 reads CASSYSKQGYNEQFF. In DNA form, the CDR3 reads TGTGCCAGCAGTTACTCGAAACAGGGGTACAATGAGCAGTTCTTC.

In this sample, this clonotype turned up many times. The V gene is TRBV27, the J gene TRBJ2-7; 7 nucleotides agree with TRBD1. The CDR3 is 15 residues long. Looked up from germline, CDR1 is MNHEY and CDR2 is SMNVEV (reference sequence). Germline trimming cut 8 bases from V and 2 bases from J; bases unmatched to any gene: 12. CDR3 DNA sequence: TGTGCCAGCTCGACGCGAGACAGGGAAACCTACGAGCAGTACTTC. Translating it yields CASSTRDRETYEQYF.

This clonotype occurred many times. The rearrangement joins TRBV7-2 to TRBJ1-1; weak D call: TRBD1 (6 bases). Looked up from germline, CDR1 is SGHTA and CDR2 is FQGNSA. Trimming removed 5 bases from V and 1 base from J, with 11 bases in between. The CDR3 is 14 amino acids. The CDR3 region is CASSKGQWNTEAFF. The CDR3, as DNA: TGTGCCAGCAGCAAGGGACAATGGAACACTGAAGCTTTCTTT.

This clonotype was counted many times. The J gene is TRBJ1-6, the V gene TRBV7-9; possibly TRBD1 for D (5 bases). Trimming pared 2 bases from V and 7 bases from J, leaving 9 bases between. Germline V gives CDR1 SEHNR, CDR2 FQNEAQ (reference sequence). There are 14 residues in the CDR3. CDR3 sequence: CASSLWDANSPLHF. Written as DNA, the CDR3 is TGTGCCAGCAGCTTATGGGACGCAAATTCACCCCTCCACTTT.

V usage is TRBV7-3 and J usage is TRBJ2-3; D may match TRBD1 or TRBD2 (5 bases each). The germline V and J ends were trimmed by 2 bases and 4 bases, with 13 bases remaining between them. The CDR3 is 15 amino acids. Germline V gene data show CDR1 as SGHTA and CDR2 as FQGTGA. The CDR3 region has the DNA TGTGCCAGCAGCTTAGGGACCTTAAGGGCAGATACGCAGTATTTT. Amino acids: CASSLGTLRADTQYF.

This clonotype was seen many times. V gene TRBV5-1 combines with J gene TRBJ1-2; the match to TRBD1 covers 8 bases. V shed 0 bases, J shed 6 bases, and the junction held 4 bases outside the gene matches. Germline V gives CDR1 SGHRS, CDR2 YFSETQ. The CDR3 totals 14 residues. CDR3 in amino acids: CASSLVGQGDGYTF. The CDR3 bases are TGCGCCAGCAGCTTGGTAGGACAGGGTGATGGCTACACCTTC.

This clonotype was seen repeatedly, ten times or more. CDR3 region: CATSDPGAFGPQHF. Here the CDR3 DNA reads TGTGCCACCAGTGACCCAGGGGCTTTTGGGCCCCAGCATTTT. This chain joins TRBV24-1 and TRBJ1-5, with D possibly being TRBD1 (6 bases). Trimming took off 4 bases at V and 9 bases at J, with 15 bases between the two ends. The CDR3 runs 14 residues. CDR1 is KGHDR, CDR2 SFDVKD, per germline.

The chain is built from TRBV7-2 and TRBJ1-1; unclear D gene. V gave up 5 bases and J gave up 1 base, with 11 bases separating them. Germline-derived CDR1 and CDR2 are SGHTA and FQGNSA. CDR3 length equals 14 residues. CDR3 in DNA: TGTGCCAGCAGCCCCCCTGGTAGGAACACTGAAGCTTTCTTT. Encoded protein: CASSPPGRNTEAFF.

This clonotype came up a few times. This chain links TRBV6-1 with TRBJ2-7; D is possibly TRBD2 (5 bases). Germline V gene data show CDR1 as MNHNS and CDR2 as SASEGT. V lost 8 bases and J lost 7, with 21 bases in between. The CDR3 loop spans 14 amino acids. The CDR3 here is CASLARASTKEQYF. The CDR3 DNA reads as TGTGCCAGCCTAGCAAGGGCTTCTACTAAGGAGCAGTACTTC.

The rearrangement links TRBV20-1 to TRBJ2-6; 7 bases map to TRBD1. V lost 2 bases to trimming and J lost 4 bases; unmatched junction nucleotides: 11. CDR3 length: 17 residues. Germline CDR1 reads DFQATT; CDR2 reads SNEGSKA (reference sequence). The CDR3 loop is CSARTGDRVFGANVLTF. The CDR3 nucleotides are TGCAGTGCTAGAACAGGAGACAGGGTTTTCGGGGCCAACGTCCTGACTTTC.

The chain uses TRBV7-9 and TRBJ1-5, with a tentative D call TRBD1 (5 bases). V lost 10 bases and J lost 4, with 14 bases in between. The CDR3 loop spans 13 amino acids. CDR1 and CDR2 from the germline V gene are SEHNR and FQNEAQ (reference sequence). The CDR3 bases are TGTGCCATCGGGGGTGCGGGAAATCAGCCCCAGCATTTT. Its translation is CAIGGAGNQPQHF.

This clonotype was seen ten or more times. The chain carries TRBV28 and TRBJ2-7, with D perhaps given as TRBD1 or TRBD2 (5 bases each). The CDR3 consists of 12 residues. CDR1 is MDHEN and CDR2 is SYDVKM in the germline V gene. The V end lost 5 bases, the J end lost 7 bases, and 12 bases lay between the germline ends. This CDR3 is CASSGTPTEQYV. The CDR3 DNA reads TGTGCCAGCAGTGGGACCCCAACGGAGCAGTACGTC.

This sequence joins TRBV20-1 and TRBJ2-1; 8 positions agree with TRBD2. Germline CDR1 reads DFQATT; CDR2 reads SNEGSKA (reference sequence). V gave up 7 bases and J gave up 6 bases; unmatched junction bases: 11. The CDR3 spans 14 residues. The CDR3 is CSVLSGGPSNEQFF. The CDR3, as DNA: TGCAGTGTTCTTTCGGGGGGGCCCTCCAATGAGCAGTTCTTC.

Notes on this clonotype: An end of the junction does not agree with germline; a read error may underlie this. J is TRBJ2-7 and V is TRBV11-3; D might be TRBD2 (6 bases). The CDR3 is 15 residues long. From germline, CDR1 is SGHNT and CDR2 YENEEA. The DNA for the CDR3 is TGTACCAGCAGTCGATCGGGGGTATCGTCCTACGAGCAGTACTTC. Protein product: CTSSRSGVSSYEQYF. The complete variable domain, with remaining parts taken from reference TRBV11-3 and TRBJ2-7, reads EAGVVQSPRYKIIEKKQPVAFWCNPISGHNTLYWYLQNLGQGPELLIRYENEEAVDDSQLPKDRFSAERLKGVDSTLKIQPAELGDSAVYLCTSSRSGVSSYEQYFGPGTRLTVT.

The CDR3 protein is CASSLDRRTTNEKLFF. The CDR3, as DNA: TGCGCCAGCAGCTTGGACAGGCGCACAACTAATGAAAAACTGTTTTTT. This sequence joins TRBV5-1 and TRBJ1-4, with D possibly matching TRBD1 (5 bases). The germline V gene has CDR1 SGHRS and CDR2 YFSETQ. The CDR3 loop spans 16 amino acids. V was cut by 0 bases and J by 0 bases, with 9 bases left in between.

This clonotype was detected only a few times. The J gene is TRBJ1-5, the V gene TRBV12-3 or TRBV12-4; 8 bases are shared with TRBD1. Trimming at V came to 5 bases and at J to 4 bases, leaving 4 bases not matched to a gene. The CDR3 extends over 14 amino acids. Written as DNA, the CDR3 is TGTGCCAGCAGTCTGGACAGGGAGAATCAGCCCCAGCATTTT. Translation gives CASSLDRENQPQHF.

This clonotype was recorded at least ten times. The chain uses TRBV5-1 and TRBJ2-2, with 10 bases lining up with TRBD2. Trimming removed 7 bases from V and 3 bases from J; junction bases left unmatched: 3. This CDR3 spans 14 amino acids. Looked up from germline, CDR1 is SGHRS and CDR2 is YFSETQ. CDR3 region: CASFTSGDTGELFF. The CDR3 DNA is TGCGCCAGCTTCACTAGCGGGGACACCGGGGAGCTGTTTTTT.

V gene TRBV5-1 combines with J gene TRBJ2-3; the D call may be TRBD1 or TRBD2 (5 bases each). V was clipped by 1 base and J by 0 bases, with 15 bases between them. CDR1 and CDR2 (germline): SGHRS, YFSETQ. This CDR3 spans 17 amino acids. CDR3: CASSLPTVGPSTDTQYF. CDR3 coding DNA: TGCGCCAGCAGCTTGCCTACTGTGGGACCGAGCACAGATACGCAGTATTTT.

The sample holds many counts of this clonotype. The V gene is TRBV19, the J gene TRBJ2-4, with D perhaps TRBD2 (5 bases). Trimming stripped 3 bases from V and 0 bases from J, with 18 bases between. CDR3 size: 18 residues. Germline V gene sequence: CDR1 LNHDA, CDR2 SQIVND (reference sequence). The CDR3 DNA is TGTGCCAGTAGTATCGCGGGCGGCGGCACCCTAGCCAAAAACATTCAGTACTTC. Translated: CASSIAGGGTLAKNIQYF.

This clonotype was recorded at least ten times. The chain is built from TRBV20-1 and TRBJ1-5; D is unresolved. Trimming stripped 6 bases from V and 1 base from J, with 16 bases between. The CDR3 runs 15 residues. Germline V lookup: CDR1 DFQATT, CDR2 SNEGSKA (reference sequence). DNA of the CDR3: TGCAGTGCCCCGGGGAGGGTGTTGAGCAATCAGCCCCAGCATTTT. Translated: CSAPGRVLSNQPQHF.

The rearrangement links TRBV28 to TRBJ2-6; TRBD1 matches at 8 bases. Germline loops: CDR1 MDHEN, CDR2 SYDVKM. V lost 6 bases to trimming and J lost 0 bases; unmatched junction nucleotides: 7. The CDR3 has 17 residues. CDR3 nucleotide sequence: TGTGCCAGCAGGTCCGGACAGGGATTCTCTGGGGCCAACGTCCTGACTTTC. Protein product: CASRSGQGFSGANVLTF.

The chain recombines TRBV6-2 or TRBV6-3 with TRBJ1-2; 9 positions agree with TRBD1. The J segment lost 3 bases and the V segment lost 5 bases, leaving 10 bases of the junction unmatched. The CDR3 loop spans 16 amino acids. Germline CDR1 is MNHEY and CDR2 is SVGEGT. The CDR3 DNA is TGTGCCAGCAGTCCGCGGCGGGACAGGGAAGACTATGGCTACACCTTC. Translation gives CASSPRRDREDYGYTF.

This clonotype was observed a few times. For the CDR3, the DNA is TGTGCCAGCAGTTCAATAGGACAAGGGCGTCAGCCCCAGCATTTT. It encodes CASSSIGQGRQPQHF. J is TRBJ1-5 and V is TRBV28, with D maybe TRBD1 (5 bases). The V end lost 4 bases, the J end lost 6 bases, and 16 bases lay between the germline ends. Looked up from germline, CDR1 is MDHEN and CDR2 is SYDVKM. CDR3 length equals 15 residues.

This clonotype was counted many times. This chain links TRBV6-2 or TRBV6-3 with TRBJ2-5; D gene ambiguous. Germline V gene data show CDR1 as MNHEY and CDR2 as SVGEGT. The V end was cut by 3 bases, the J end by 1 base, with 6 bases between. The CDR3 extends over 13 amino acids. The DNA of the CDR3 is TGTGCCAGCAGTTATGCGTCCCAAGAGACCCAGTACTTC. It specifies CASSYASQETQYF.

The V gene is TRBV20-1, the J gene TRBJ1-2; TRBD1 matches at 9 bases. CDR3 size: 14 residues. V was clipped by 5 bases and J by 3 bases; unmatched bases: 7. The germline gives CDR1 DFQATT, CDR2 SNEGSKA (reference sequence). This chain's CDR3 is CSAAQGALDYGYTF. DNA of the CDR3: TGCAGTGCTGCACAGGGGGCGCTGGACTATGGCTACACCTTC.

This clonotype was found a few times. The chain combines TRBV19 with TRBJ1-2; no firm D call. The CDR3 is 14 residues long. V gave up 5 bases and J gave up 4 bases, with 14 bases separating them. The germline CDR1 and CDR2 sequences are LNHDA and SQIVND (reference sequence). As DNA, the CDR3 is TGTGCCAGTAGTCCTGACAACCACCTCTATGGCTACACCTTC. Translated: CASSPDNHLYGYTF. Combining the CDR3 with reference TRBV19 and TRBJ1-2 gives the whole variable domain DGGITQSPKYLFRKEGQNVTLSCEQNLNHDAMYWYRQDPGQGLRLIYYSQIVNDFQKGDIAEGYSVSREKKESFPLTVTSAQKNPTAFYLCASSPDNHLYGYTFGSGTRLTVV.

This clonotype was counted ten times or more. V gene TRBV27 combines with J gene TRBJ2-2; 8 nucleotides line up with TRBD1. Germline V gene data show CDR1 as MNHEY and CDR2 as SMNVEV (reference sequence). J was trimmed by 7 bases and V by 5 bases; bases with no gene match: 12. The CDR3 sequence is 16 residues long. The CDR3: CASSRHQTGAGGELFF. In DNA, the CDR3 is TGTGCCAGCAGTCGACACCAGACAGGGGCGGGCGGGGAGCTGTTTTTT.